The clone carrying this T cell receptor beta chain showed up just a few times. Antigen specificity is unknown. The data were obtained in a study of T cell repertoires in cytomegalovirus infection. Study background: A matching HLA type, together with CMV infection, was signaled by public TCR beta signatures. Study findings and constraints: Summed frequency of shared TCR beta families picked out CMV carriers who also had the relevant HLA. It was HLA-C-restricted CMV-specific TCR beta clonotypes that dominated the response ex vivo.

In TCRdb, the reads were re-called with MiXCR into one record per CDR3 protein. The table has 200,000 to 300,000 distinct CDR3 sequences, roughly 9.1% seen once. The source is a human donor in good health (CMV status not recorded). Some clones in this sample may be carry-over from other donors' samples. Sequenced: PBMCs.

DNA for the CDR3: TGTGCCACCCAGGCCAGGGGGGGGCATCAGCCCCAGCATTTT. Encoded protein: CATQARGGHQPQHF. The chain carries TRBV19 and TRBJ1-5; 7 bases are a match to TRBD1. Germline V CDR1 and CDR2: LNHDA, SQIVND (reference sequence). This CDR3 is built from 14 residues. J was trimmed by 5 bases and V by 10 bases; bases with no gene match: 11.